Shown below are 27 T cell receptor beta chains from a single sample sequenced in a study of CD8+CD57+ T cells in acquired aplastic anemia. TCR beta VDJ and CDR3 profiles were obtained from a genomic DNA template. TCRdb re-analysed the reads in MiXCR, keeping a single row per CDR3 protein. The sample carries about 220,000 distinct CDR3 sequences, roughly 33% recorded once. The sample was sorted CD4+, CD8+, or CD8+CD57+ T cells (not recorded which) from PBMCs. The receptors stem from a human donor in good health, serving as a control.

Concerning this clonotype itself: Being one base from a much bigger clone, this may be a read error. The V gene is TRBV10-2, the J gene TRBJ2-1, with D perhaps given as TRBD1 or TRBD2 (6 bases each). The length of the CDR3 is 14 residues. Germline V gene data show CDR1 as WSHSY and CDR2 as SAAADI. The CDR3 loop is CASTLRGPLNEQLF. The CDR3 DNA reads as TGCGCCAGCACCTTACGGGGGCCCCTCAATGAGCAGCTCTTC.

The chain joins TRBV10-3 to TRBJ1-2; TRBD1 agrees at 9 bases. With 10 bases clipped from V and 4 bases from J, the junction kept 4 bases outside the gene matches. CDR3 length: 12 amino acids. Germline V gene lookup returns CDR1 ENHRY and CDR2 SYGVKD. The CDR3 is CATTGGSYGYTF. The CDR3 nucleotides read TGTGCCACTACAGGGGGCAGCTATGGCTACACCTTC.

CDR3 region: CASSIRGRNSPLHF. As DNA, the CDR3 is TGTGCCAGTAGTATCAGGGGGCGGAATTCACCCCTCCACTTT. J is TRBJ1-6 and V is TRBV19, with 8 positions matching TRBD1. V lost 3 bases, J lost 7 bases, and 2 bases stayed unmatched. CDR1 is LNHDA and CDR2 is SQIVND in the germline V gene (reference sequence). The CDR3 consists of 14 residues.

This clonotype has at least ten counts. CDR3 in amino acids: CASSLVGRDSPLHF. The CDR3 DNA is TGTGCCAGCAGCTTGGTCGGTCGGGATTCACCCCTCCACTTT. The chain joins TRBV5-8 to TRBJ1-6; D gene ambiguous. Germline lookup yields CDR1 SGHTS and CDR2 YDEGEE. This CDR3 has 14 residues. V was trimmed by 0 bases and J by 8 bases, leaving 9 bases between them.

The chain links TRBV20-1 to TRBJ2-7; 9 nucleotides line up with TRBD1. Trimming cost V 3 bases and J 6 bases; bases outside gene matches: 9. CDR1 and CDR2 from the germline V gene are DFQATT and SNEGSKA (reference sequence). CDR3 size: 14 residues. The CDR3 nucleotides are TGCAGTGCTAGGCCGGGGGACAGGGAGTTCGAGCAGTACTTC. As protein: CSARPGDREFEQYF.

This clonotype was observed many times. The genes are TRBV7-2 and TRBJ1-2; D is undetermined. The germline V gene has CDR1 SGHTA and CDR2 FQGNSA. The CDR3 is 13 residues long. The V end lost 5 bases, the J end lost 5 bases, and 12 bases lay between the germline ends. CDR3 protein: CASSPREKYGYTF. The CDR3 DNA is TGTGCCAGCAGCCCCCGGGAAAAATATGGCTACACCTTC.

In its sample, this clonotype was seen once. CDR3 residues: CATSDLRGPGYTF. DNA of the CDR3: TGTGCCACCAGTGATTTGAGGGGGCCTGGCTACACCTTC. The V and J genes are TRBV24-1 and TRBJ1-2, with 7 positions matching TRBD1. The V gene's germline CDR1 is KGHDR and CDR2 SFDVKD. The V and J ends lost 0 bases and 7 bases, in that order; junction bases with no gene match: 1. The CDR3 is 13 amino acids.

The genes are TRBV15 and TRBJ2-7, with D unclear. Per germline, CDR1 LNHNV and CDR2 YYDKDF (reference sequence). The CDR3 length is 15 residues. V shed 0 bases and J shed 2 bases, with 11 bases lying between them. In nucleotides, the CDR3 is TGTGCCACCAGCAGAGATCAACTTGGCCCCTACGAGCAGTACTTC. This sequence encodes CATSRDQLGPYEQYF.

The rearrangement links TRBV3-1 to TRBJ1-6; the D gene is possibly TRBD1 (6 bases). This CDR3 has 18 residues. Germline assignment: CDR1 LGHDT and CDR2 YNNKEL (reference sequence). The ends were cut back, 0 bases at V and 1 base at J, with 13 bases in the middle. CDR3 bases: TGTGCCAGCAGCCAAGAAAGTGCGAGGGGGTCCTATAATTCACCCCTCCACTTT. This sequence encodes CASSQESARGSYNSPLHF.

Ten or more counts support this clonotype. V gene TRBV20-1 combines with J gene TRBJ2-5, with 8 nucleotides matching TRBD1. V shed 5 bases, J shed 1 base, and the junction held 9 bases outside the gene matches. Germline V CDR1 and CDR2: DFQATT, SNEGSKA (reference sequence). The length of the CDR3 is 15 residues. In DNA form, the CDR3 reads TGCAGTGCTGTTAATACAGGGGGACGCCAAGAGACCCAGTACTTC. Protein: CSAVNTGGRQETQYF.

Remarks on this clonotype: A read error may account for a junction end that differs from germline. The rearrangement joins TRBV12-3 or TRBV12-4 to TRBJ2-1, with D possibly TRBD2 on 5 matching bases. The CDR3 sequence is 13 residues long. Written as DNA, the CDR3 is TGTGCCAGCAACTCTCGGGGTGGTGGTGAGCTGTTCTTC. Its protein product is CASNSRGGGELFF.

The V call is TRBV30, the J call TRBJ2-5, with D perhaps matching TRBD1 or TRBD2 (5 bases each). The CDR3 consists of 13 residues. Germline V gene sequence: CDR1 GTSNPN, CDR2 SVGIG (reference sequence). V was trimmed by 5 bases and J by 5 bases, leaving 15 bases between them. The CDR3 spells CAWGARRGETQYF. The CDR3 region has the DNA TGTGCCTGGGGGGCCCGTCGGGGCGAGACCCAGTACTTC.

The chain has TRBV15 and TRBJ1-2, with a tentative D call TRBD1 (5 bases). V was trimmed by 0 bases and J by 4 bases, leaving 6 bases between them. The germline CDR1 and CDR2 sequences are LNHNV and YYDKDF (reference sequence). This CDR3 contains 13 residues. The CDR3 region is CATSREGGYGYTF. DNA of the CDR3: TGTGCCACCAGCAGAGAGGGGGGCTATGGCTACACCTTC.

This clonotype occurred many times. The rearrangement uses TRBV19 and TRBJ2-3; D remains unclear. This CDR3 spans 13 amino acids. Trimming took off 1 base at V and 2 bases at J, with 4 bases between the two ends. The germline CDR1 and CDR2 sequences are LNHDA and SQIVND (reference sequence). This chain's CDR3 is CASSIGTTDTQYF. In nucleotides, the CDR3 is TGTGCCAGTAGTATAGGTACCACAGATACGCAGTATTTT. The complete variable domain, with remaining parts taken from reference TRBV19 and TRBJ2-3, reads DGGITQSPKYLFRKEGQNVTLSCEQNLNHDAMYWYRQDPGQGLRLIYYSQIVNDFQKGDIAEGYSVSREKKESFPLTVTSAQKNPTAFYLCASSIGTTDTQYFGPGTRLTVL.

This clonotype was seen only a few times. The chain couples TRBV18 to TRBJ2-2; D gene uncertain. The CDR3 spans 14 residues. Germline V CDR1 and CDR2: KGHSH, LQKENI. Trimming took 1 base from V and 7 from J, leaving 10 bases between them. The CDR3 loop reads CASSPHADGGELFF. The CDR3 coding sequence is TGTGCCAGCTCACCACATGCAGATGGCGGGGAGCTGTTTTTT.

V usage is TRBV19 and J usage is TRBJ1-3, with 8 bases fitting TRBD1. There are 13 residues in the CDR3. Trimming cost V 11 bases and J 0 bases; bases outside gene matches: 3. CDR1 and CDR2 from the germline V gene are LNHDA and SQIVND (reference sequence). CDR3 sequence: CARGQGSGNTIYF. The CDR3 DNA is TGTGCCCGTGGACAGGGCTCTGGAAACACCATATATTTT.

This clonotype has just one count. V usage is TRBV5-1 and J usage is TRBJ1-2; no definite D call. The CDR3 extends over 12 amino acids. The ends were cut back, 4 bases at V and 3 bases at J, with 7 bases in the middle. Per germline, CDR1 SGHRS and CDR2 YFSETQ. CDR3 coding DNA: TGCGCCAGCAGCCCGGATGACTATGGCTACACCTTC. It yields the protein CASSPDDYGYTF.

Regarding this clonotype: This clone may be a read error of a much larger clone one base away. V usage is TRBV20-1 and J usage is TRBJ2-7; 10 bases align to TRBD2. The CDR3 runs to 15 residues. CDR1 is DFQATT and CDR2 is SNEGSKA in the germline V gene (reference sequence). The CDR3 loop is CSARGTSGETYEQCF. For the CDR3, the DNA is TGCAGTGCTAGAGGAACTAGCGGGGAAACCTACGAGCAGTGCTTC.

This clonotype was picked up many times. This rearrangement joins TRBV29-1 to TRBJ1-2; D uncertain. Germline CDR1 reads SQVTM; CDR2 reads ANQGSEA. Trimming removed 0 bases from V and 8 bases from J, with 19 bases in between. This CDR3 is built from 15 residues. The CDR3: CSVEDPNGPMMGYTF. CDR3 DNA sequence: TGCAGCGTTGAAGATCCAAACGGTCCTATGATGGGCTACACCTTC.

The rearrangement uses TRBV15 and TRBJ1-1; D unresolved. The ends were cut back, 0 bases at V and 3 bases at J, with 5 bases in the middle. CDR3 length: 13 residues. Per germline, CDR1 LNHNV and CDR2 YYDKDF (reference sequence). In DNA form, the CDR3 reads TGTGCCACCAGCAGAGAGGGTTACACTGAAGCTTTCTTT. This encodes CATSREGYTEAFF.

A remark on this clonotype: Likely a read error: the CDR3 ends without its conserved phenylalanine or tryptophan. The chain links TRBV7-9 to TRBJ2-1, with 8 bases aligning to TRBD2. Germline CDR1 SEHNR, CDR2 FQNEAQ (reference sequence). The CDR3 loop spans 15 amino acids. J was trimmed by 6 bases and V by 1 base; bases with no gene match: 5. This chain's CDR3 is CASSLGTSLINEQFL. As DNA, the CDR3 is TGTGCCAGCAGCTTAGGGACTAGCTTAATCAATGAGCAGTTCCTC.

This clonotype was detected many times. The gene calls are TRBV4-1 and TRBJ1-2; D possibly corresponds to TRBD1 (5 bases). Trimming removed 6 bases from V and 0 bases from J, with 11 bases in between. Germline V gives CDR1 MGHRA, CDR2 YSYEKL. This CDR3 has 14 amino acids. CDR3 loop: CASSPGRSNYGYTF. CDR3 nucleotides: TGCGCCAGCAGTCCAGGGCGATCTAACTATGGCTACACCTTC.

The genes are TRBV30 and TRBJ1-2, with TRBD1 matching 7 bases. In germline, CDR1 is GTSNPN, CDR2 SVGIG (reference sequence). CDR3 length: 15 residues. Trimming cost V 4 bases and J 4 bases; bases outside gene matches: 12. CDR3: CAWKVGGTAVYGYTF. CDR3 coding DNA: TGTGCCTGGAAGGTTGGCGGGACAGCCGTCTATGGCTACACCTTC.

This clonotype was observed at least ten times. The V and J genes are TRBV11-2 and TRBJ1-1; D uncertain. CDR1 SGHAT and CDR2 FQNNGV come from the germline V gene. CDR3 size: 16 residues. The V end lost 0 bases, the J end lost 3 bases, and 14 bases lay between the germline ends. The CDR3 region is CASSLDPPAAYTEAFF. For the CDR3, the DNA is TGTGCCAGCAGCTTAGACCCCCCTGCGGCGTACACTGAAGCTTTCTTT.

V gene TRBV12-3 or TRBV12-4 combines with J gene TRBJ2-1; the D is unclear. This CDR3 comprises 13 residues. V lost 3 bases and J 11 bases, leaving 14 bases between the germline ends. The CDR3 is CASSFWLPEQQFF. The CDR3 DNA follows: TGTGCCAGCAGTTTCTGGCTCCCCGAACAGCAGTTCTTC.

A few counts support this clonotype. The V gene is TRBV6-1, the J gene TRBJ2-1; possible D gene TRBD2, 6 bases. Germline CDR1 and CDR2: MNHNS and SASEGT. The V end lost 4 bases, the J end lost 0 bases, and 13 bases lay between the germline ends. The CDR3 sequence is 16 residues long. DNA for the CDR3: TGTGCCAGCAGTGGCCCTGACGGGAGCTCCTACAATGAGCAGTTCTTC. Translating gives CASSGPDGSSYNEQFF.

This clonotype occurred a few times. CDR3 nucleotides: TGTGCCAGCAGCGTAGCATCCGGGATTACTGAAGCTTTCTTT. Translation gives CASSVASGITEAFF. The chain has TRBV9 and TRBJ1-1; D gene ambiguous. The CDR3 extends over 14 amino acids. Trimming stripped 0 bases from V and 5 bases from J, with 11 bases between. The V gene's germline CDR1 is SGDLS and CDR2 YYNGEE.